The sequence of this T cell receptor (beta chain) was determined in a study of blood T cell repertoires in COVID-19. CDR1 is SGHRS and CDR2 is YFSETQ in the germline V gene. Unmatched junction bases numbered 5, after V lost 0 bases and J lost 6 bases. The length of the CDR3 is 14 residues. Measured with immunoSEQ multiplex PCR; TCRdb has only the in-frame clones, and not every one. The sample includes approximately 490,000 clones, more than 85% of them seen just once. This clone is a singleton in its sample. The sequencing input was PBMCs or T cells enriched from blood (not recorded which). The receptor comes from an older woman who had recovered from COVID-19. This rearrangement joins TRBV5-1 to TRBJ1-2; 7 bases are a match to TRBD1. CDR3 sequence reads: CASSLGQGRHGYTF. CDR3 nucleotide sequence: TGCGCCAGCAGCTTGGGACAGGGACGGCATGGCTACACCTTC. The complete variable domain, with remaining parts taken from reference TRBV5-1 and TRBJ1-2, reads KAGVTQTPRYLIKTRGQQVTLSCSPISGHRSVSWYQQTPGQGLQFLFEYFSETQRNKGNFPGRFSGRQFSNSRSEMNVSTLELGDSALYLCASSLGQGRHGYTFGSGTRLTVV.